This T cell receptor (beta chain) was profiled in a study of OX40 agonist ivuxolimab in advanced cancers. Study overall: The patients received agonistic anti-OX40 (CD134) antibody ivuxolimab. Participants averaged approximately 61 years of age (range 23 to 79) and were around 85% male.

Some clones are missing from TCRdb's copy, which holds only in-frame ones; the method was immunoSEQ multiplex PCR. Of some 70,000 clones in the sample, roughly 87% were seen once. V was clipped by 1 base and J by 0 bases, with 13 bases between them. The CDR3 runs to 17 residues. In germline, CDR1 is MGHRA, CDR2 YSYEKL. With baseline, cycle 4 day 1, and cycle 7 day 1 as timepoints, blood was sampled. The sequencing used CD4+ or CD8+ T cells sorted from blood, collected in a trial of the OX40 agonist ivuxolimab. This sequence joins TRBV4-1 and TRBJ1-5; D gene unclear. This TCR was sampled from an adult with an advanced solid tumor such as melanoma, head and neck, liver or kidney cancer. The CDR3 loop is CASSQVDRGFSNQPQHF. The CDR3 nucleotides are TGCGCCAGCAGCCAAGTTGATAGAGGGTTTAGCAATCAGCCCCAGCATTTT.